This TCR beta chain comes out of a study of T cell repertoires in cytomegalovirus infection. Study-wide background: Researchers turned to recently identified HLA-C-restricted CMV epitopes as well as well-studied HLA-B-restricted ones. Public TCR beta signatures provided an indication of both CMV infection and a matching HLA type.

TCRdb redid the calling of the reads with MiXCR, one entry per CDR3 protein. The table has approximately 910,000 distinct CDR3 sequences, around 30% seen once. The CDR3 spans 15 residues. CDR1 and CDR2 (germline): SGHTA, FQGNSA. Only one count was recorded for this clonotype. As yet, its antigen is unknown. A much larger clone differs by one base, so this may be a read error. Study-wide results and limits: HLA-C-restricted, CMV-specific TCR beta clonotypes were dominant ex vivo. Individuals carrying CMV plus the relevant HLA were identified by cumulative frequency of public TCR beta families.

This sample comprised cultured CD8+ T cells from PBMCs, obtained from culture after CMV antigen stimulation. The sequence came from a human donor in good health (CMV status not recorded). Some clones in this sample may be carry-over from other donors' samples. The genes are TRBV7-2 and TRBJ1-2; possible D gene TRBD1, 5 bases. The CDR3 DNA follows: TGTGTCAGCAGCCAAACTCGCGGGGGTACCTATGGCTACACCTTC. This translates into CVSSQTRGGTYGYTF.